What follows are 29 T cell receptor beta chains derived from one specimen sequenced in a study of blood T cell repertoires in COVID-19. This table comes from immunoSEQ multiplex PCR, and its TCRdb copy is limited to in-frame clones, with some not included. The repertoire holds about 42,000 clones, with around 82% as singletons. Sequenced sample: peripheral blood. All receptors derive from a human donor in a cohort sampled during active COVID-19.

This clone came up once. The chain links TRBV11-2 to TRBJ1-1, with a tentative D call TRBD1 (5 bases). V was shortened by 4 bases and J by 1 base, with 16 bases between the two germline ends. This CDR3 is built from 16 residues. CDR1 SGHAT and CDR2 FQNNGV come from the germline V gene. The CDR3 here is CASSSQMTVRNTEAFF. The CDR3 bases are TGTGCCAGCAGCTCTCAAATGACAGTACGGAACACTGAAGCTTTCTTT.

This clone was counted once. The gene calls are TRBV7-9 and TRBJ1-2; 7 nucleotides match TRBD1. Germline V gene lookup returns CDR1 SEHNR and CDR2 FQNEAQ (reference sequence). The length of the CDR3 is 14 residues. Losses at the gene ends were 5 bases for V and 7 bases for J; bases not matched to a gene: 10. CDR3 in amino acids: CASSPREAGGGYTF. The CDR3 DNA reads TGTGCCAGCAGCCCAAGGGAGGCAGGGGGTGGCTACACCTTC.

The rearrangement uses TRBV28 and TRBJ1-2; no clear D. V was shortened by 5 bases and J by 3 bases, with 19 bases between the two germline ends. Germline loops: CDR1 MDHEN, CDR2 SYDVKM. The CDR3 covers 16 residues. CDR3 protein: CASSLPRGSYYYGYTF. In DNA form, the CDR3 reads TGTGCCAGCAGTCTACCTCGGGGATCTTACTACTATGGCTACACCTTC.

This sequence joins TRBV4-1 and TRBJ1-1; D possibly corresponds to TRBD1 (5 bases). CDR1 and CDR2 (germline): MGHRA, YSYEKL. Trimming pared 0 bases from V and 2 bases from J, leaving 13 bases between. CDR3 size: 16 residues. For the CDR3, the DNA is TGCGCCAGCAGCCAAGATTCTGGGAGGGGTAACACTGAAGCTTTCTTT. Translating it yields CASSQDSGRGNTEAFF.

The chain couples TRBV10-3 to TRBJ2-5, with TRBD1 matching over 9 bases. Germline trimming cut 5 bases from V and 4 bases from J; bases unmatched to any gene: 8. The length of the CDR3 is 15 residues. Germline CDR1 is ENHRY and CDR2 is SYGVKD. CDR3 DNA: TGTGCCATCAGTCCGGACAGGGGATCGATAGAGACCCAGTACTTC. This encodes CAISPDRGSIETQYF.

This clone was seen more than once but under ten times. This chain uses TRBV5-4 with TRBJ2-1, with 9 bases identical to TRBD2. The V and J ends lost 0 bases and 5 bases, in that order; junction bases with no gene match: 3. The CDR3 covers 15 residues. In germline, CDR1 is SGHNT, CDR2 YYREEE (reference sequence). The CDR3 nucleotides are TGTGCCAGCAGCTTGGTAGCGGGGGATAACAATGAGCAGTTCTTC. Residues: CASSLVAGDNNEQFF.

J is TRBJ1-5 and V is TRBV4-1; no firm D call. CDR1 is MGHRA and CDR2 is YSYEKL in the germline V gene. V gave up 1 base and J gave up 4 bases, with 8 bases separating them. The CDR3 runs to 14 residues. CDR3 residues: CASSQGRENQPQHF. In DNA, the CDR3 is TGCGCCAGCAGCCAAGGGAGGGAGAATCAGCCCCAGCATTTT.

J is TRBJ2-7 and V is TRBV6-5, with 7 bases lining up with TRBD1. Losses at the gene ends were 7 bases for V and 3 bases for J; bases not matched to a gene: 12. The CDR3 consists of 15 residues. Germline V lookup: CDR1 MNHEY, CDR2 SVGAGI. The CDR3: CASIIHGQVLYEQYF. The DNA of the CDR3 is TGTGCCAGCATTATACACGGACAGGTTCTCTACGAGCAGTACTTC.

The chain combines TRBV5-1 with TRBJ1-1, with D uncertain. V dropped 6 bases and J dropped 4 bases, with 19 bases sitting between them. CDR3 size: 15 residues. CDR1 and CDR2 from the germline V gene are SGHRS and YFSETQ. Here the CDR3 reads CASKILSQVGTEAFF. In nucleotides, the CDR3 is TGCGCCAGCAAAATCCTTTCCCAGGTGGGCACTGAAGCTTTCTTT.

Here the CDR3 reads CASSLDGGGLSYEQYF. CDR3 sequence (DNA): TGCGCCAGCAGCTTGGACGGCGGGGGCCTATCCTACGAGCAGTACTTC. The chain recombines TRBV5-1 with TRBJ2-7; a weak D match, TRBD2 (7 bases). The CDR3 runs to 16 residues. The V gene lost 0 bases and the J gene lost 1 base, with 14 bases spanning the gap. Germline V gives CDR1 SGHRS, CDR2 YFSETQ.

Here the CDR3 DNA reads TGTGCCAGCAGTGTCGCGGCCTCTCCTAGTGAGCAGTTCTTC. It is translated as CASSVAASPSEQFF. The genes are TRBV6-4 and TRBJ2-1, with D uncertain. This CDR3 spans 14 amino acids. From germline, CDR1 is MRHNA and CDR2 SNTAGT. The ends were cut back, 4 bases at V and 9 bases at J, with 16 bases in the middle.

The chain couples TRBV4-3 to TRBJ2-1; 9 nucleotides line up with TRBD2. Germline assignment: CDR1 LGHNA and CDR2 YSLEER. The CDR3 is 18 amino acids. J was trimmed by 0 bases and V by 1 base; bases with no gene match: 7. The CDR3 DNA follows: TGCGCCAGCAGCCAAGCCCCATCGACTAGCGGCTCCTACAATGAGCAGTTCTTC. This translates into CASSQAPSTSGSYNEQFF.

The gene calls are TRBV2 and TRBJ2-1, with D perhaps matching TRBD1 (5 bases). This CDR3 contains 15 residues. Looked up from germline, CDR1 is SNHLY and CDR2 is FYNNEI. Between the trimmed V and J ends, which lost 3 bases and 7 bases, there was a span of 16 bases. This CDR3 reads CASSDRARPPNEQFF. CDR3 DNA: TGTGCCAGCAGTGACAGGGCCCGACCCCCGAATGAGCAGTTCTTC.

The chain uses TRBV28 and TRBJ1-1, with 9 positions matching TRBD1. This CDR3 has 13 residues. Looked up from germline, CDR1 is MDHEN and CDR2 is SYDVKM. V was clipped by 6 bases and J by 4 bases; unmatched bases: 3. CDR3 loop: CASRLQGATEAFF. DNA for the CDR3: TGTGCCAGCAGACTACAGGGGGCCACTGAAGCTTTCTTT.

V gene TRBV24-1 combines with J gene TRBJ2-2; 9 bases match TRBD1. V lost 7 bases and J lost 2; bases outside the gene matches: 7. The CDR3 contains 16 residues. Germline CDR1 reads KGHDR; CDR2 reads SFDVKD. For the CDR3, the DNA is TGTGCCACCAGCCATCCGACAGGGGGTAACACCGGGGAGCTGTTTTTT. Translation: CATSHPTGGNTGELFF.

The V call is TRBV5-1, the J call TRBJ2-3; a weak D match, TRBD2 (5 bases). The CDR3 totals 15 residues. Between the trimmed V and J ends, which lost 4 bases and 6 bases, there was a span of 18 bases. Per the germline V gene, CDR1 is SGHRS and CDR2 is YFSETQ. Here the CDR3 reads CASSPGGGVWDTQYF. In nucleotides, the CDR3 is TGCGCCAGCAGCCCTGGAGGTGGGGTATGGGATACGCAGTATTTT.

The rearrangement joins TRBV3-1 (or the pseudogene TRBV3-2) to TRBJ2-7; the D is unclear. Germline V gene sequence: CDR1 LGHDT, CDR2 YNNKEL (reference sequence). This CDR3 has 12 residues. Trimming removed 8 bases at V and 1 base at J, with 9 bases between. The CDR3 DNA reads as TGTGCCAGCTCTGTAGTTTCCTACGAGCAGTACTTC. This codes for CASSVVSYEQYF.

This chain links TRBV18 with TRBJ2-7; 7 nucleotides agree with TRBD1. V was pared by 6 bases and J by 1 base, with 3 bases of the junction left unmatched. Germline assignment: CDR1 KGHSH and CDR2 LQKENI. This CDR3 has 13 amino acids. In DNA, the CDR3 is TGTGCCAGCTCCGGACAGGAATCCTACGAGCAGTACTTC. Its protein product is CASSGQESYEQYF.

The genes are TRBV27 and TRBJ1-5; TRBD1 might be the D (5 bases). This CDR3 has 12 residues. With 6 bases removed from V and 6 bases from J, the gap between germline ends came to 9 bases. Germline V gene lookup returns CDR1 MNHEY and CDR2 SMNVEV (reference sequence). CDR3 bases: TGTGCCAGCAGCACAGGAGTTCAGCCCCAGCATTTT. Translation gives CASSTGVQPQHF.

This rearrangement joins TRBV24-1 to TRBJ2-1, with 7 nucleotides matching TRBD2. V lost 5 bases to trimming and J lost 5 bases; unmatched junction nucleotides: 5. The CDR3 is made up of 14 amino acids. Germline V gene sequence: CDR1 KGHDR, CDR2 SFDVKD. The CDR3: CATSVPSGNNEQFF. The DNA for the CDR3 is TGTGCCACCAGTGTCCCTAGCGGTAACAATGAGCAGTTCTTC.

The chain couples TRBV7-2 to TRBJ2-2; D is possibly TRBD2 (5 bases). Germline assignment: CDR1 SGHTA and CDR2 FQGNSA. The germline V and J ends were trimmed by 3 bases and 1 base, with 6 bases remaining between them. The CDR3 is made up of 14 amino acids. The CDR3 bases are TGTGCCAGCAGCTTCGGGGTGAACACCGGGGAGCTGTTTTTT. Translated, it gives CASSFGVNTGELFF.

The chain has TRBV9 and TRBJ1-4, with 8 positions matching TRBD1. This CDR3 contains 15 residues. CDR1 is SGDLS and CDR2 is YYNGEE in the germline V gene. Trimming at V came to 3 bases and at J to 5 bases, leaving 6 bases not matched to a gene. This CDR3 reads CASSAGQGGNEKLFF. CDR3 nucleotide sequence: TGTGCCAGCAGCGCCGGACAGGGAGGGAATGAAAAACTGTTTTTT.

V is TRBV5-1 and J is TRBJ2-7; TRBD1 might be the D (6 bases). With 4 bases removed from V and 1 base from J, the gap between germline ends came to 15 bases. The CDR3 has 15 residues. Germline lookup yields CDR1 SGHRS and CDR2 YFSETQ. CDR3 sequence reads: CASSPGPRGSYEQYF. The CDR3 nucleotides read TGCGCCAGCAGCCCAGGGCCAAGGGGGTCCTACGAGCAGTACTTC. Full variable domain (missing parts from reference TRBV5-1 and TRBJ2-7): KAGVTQTPRYLIKTRGQQVTLSCSPISGHRSVSWYQQTPGQGLQFLFEYFSETQRNKGNFPGRFSGRQFSNSRSEMNVSTLELGDSALYLCASSPGPRGSYEQYFGPGTRLTVT.

This rearrangement joins TRBV7-2 to TRBJ1-1; 9 bases match TRBD1. Germline V gene lookup returns CDR1 SGHTA and CDR2 FQGNSA. Trimming cost V 8 bases and J 1 base; bases outside gene matches: 2. The CDR3 runs to 13 residues. The CDR3, as DNA: TGTGCCAGCGGGACAGGGAAGAACACTGAAGCTTTCTTT. Its translation is CASGTGKNTEAFF.

This chain connects TRBV4-2 to TRBJ1-4; 8 nucleotides line up with TRBD1. The CDR3 is 15 amino acids. Trimming removed 6 bases from V and 7 bases from J; junction bases left unmatched: 10. CDR1 is LGHNA, CDR2 YNFKEQ, per germline. CDR3 DNA sequence: TGTGCCAGCAGTCCCCAGGACAGGGCGGGTGAAAAACTGTTTTTT. As protein: CASSPQDRAGEKLFF.

The V gene is TRBV6-5, the J gene TRBJ2-2; 9 nucleotides agree with TRBD1. After removal of 8 bases from V and 5 bases from J, the junction contained 9 bases not matched to a gene. Germline V gives CDR1 MNHEY, CDR2 SVGAGI. CDR3 length equals 15 residues. The DNA of the CDR3 is TGTGCCAGCGGCTTACAGGGGGCTTCGACCGGGGAGCTGTTTTTT. Its translation is CASGLQGASTGELFF.

V usage is TRBV28 and J usage is TRBJ2-3; TRBD2 agrees at 8 bases. Germline values: CDR1 MDHEN, CDR2 SYDVKM. The CDR3 has 15 residues. Trimming cost V 4 bases and J 6 bases; bases outside gene matches: 9. The CDR3 DNA reads TGTGCCAGCAGTTCCCCCGGGGGGGCTGGGGATACGCAGTATTTT. This encodes CASSSPGGAGDTQYF.

This clone was counted only a few times. The J gene is TRBJ2-2, the V gene TRBV9; D unclear. CDR1 is SGDLS and CDR2 is YYNGEE in the germline V gene. The CDR3 extends over 12 amino acids. The V end was cut by 3 bases, the J end by 6 bases, with 6 bases between. CDR3 loop: CASSESAGELFF. DNA for the CDR3: TGTGCCAGCAGCGAGAGTGCCGGGGAGCTGTTTTTT.

This rearrangement joins TRBV28 to TRBJ2-3; TRBD1 agrees at 8 bases. This CDR3 is built from 16 residues. The trim removed 3 bases at V and 4 bases at J, leaving 9 bases unmatched. The germline V gene encodes CDR1 MDHEN and CDR2 SYDVKM. The CDR3 loop reads CASSFDPQGAADTQYF. CDR3 sequence (DNA): TGTGCCAGCAGTTTCGATCCTCAGGGGGCAGCAGATACGCAGTATTTT.